This T cell receptor (beta chain) stems from a study of cytomegalovirus exposure and HLA in healthy donors. Data came from immunoSEQ multiplex PCR; TCRdb stores just in-frame clones and leaves some out. The data contain 250,000 to 350,000 clones, 86% of them singletons. The junction had 2 bases not matched to a gene; V was cut back by 6 bases and J by 2 bases. The CDR3 runs 14 residues. Germline CDR1 reads MNHNS; CDR2 reads SASEGT. This receptor was identified in a woman aged 18-29 years in good health and CMV-seronegative. The genes are TRBV6-1 and TRBJ1-3; 9 bases align to TRBD1. The sample comprised PBMCs. CDR3 sequence (DNA): TGTGCCAGCAGCCGACAGGGGGCTGGAAACACCATATATTTT. Its translation is CASSRQGAGNTIYF.